This T cell receptor (beta chain) was observed in a study of HIV-infected patients and healthy controls. This clonotype was recorded a few times. The target antigen is unknown. The germline V gene encodes CDR1 WSHSY and CDR2 SAAADI. The ends lost 7 bases at V and 5 bases at J; junction bases unmatched: 10. This CDR3 is built from 14 residues. cDNA was made from approximately 500 ng RNA using alpha and beta constant primers. Alpha and beta chain libraries were made separately by chain-specific third strand synthesis with multiplexing indices. Via MiXCR, TCRdb re-called the 5' RACE reads, giving one row per CDR3 protein. The sample consists of about 2,000 distinct CDR3 sequences, 11% to 15% of them appearing once. Study-level points and caveats: Treated samples reflected only about three months of therapy, arguably too short to observe immune reconstitution. In healthy controls, MAIT alpha CDR3s were common; in HIV+ repertoires, severely depleted. Only sixteen HIV-infected individuals were processed, a major limit on how widely findings apply. CDR3 sharing between individuals was lower in HIV-infected patients than in healthy controls.

Roughly three months, about 14 weeks, into antiretroviral therapy, follow-up blood was collected. All unsorted peripheral T cells were captured because whole blood was used without fractionation. The material was blood, obtained during antiretroviral therapy. The V gene is TRBV10-2, the J gene TRBJ2-5, with 7 bases that match TRBD2. The TCR originated in an adult with HIV infection. DNA for the CDR3: TGCGCCAGCAAAGCTAGCGGACCCCCGGAGACCCAGTACTTC. Translating it yields CASKASGPPETQYF.